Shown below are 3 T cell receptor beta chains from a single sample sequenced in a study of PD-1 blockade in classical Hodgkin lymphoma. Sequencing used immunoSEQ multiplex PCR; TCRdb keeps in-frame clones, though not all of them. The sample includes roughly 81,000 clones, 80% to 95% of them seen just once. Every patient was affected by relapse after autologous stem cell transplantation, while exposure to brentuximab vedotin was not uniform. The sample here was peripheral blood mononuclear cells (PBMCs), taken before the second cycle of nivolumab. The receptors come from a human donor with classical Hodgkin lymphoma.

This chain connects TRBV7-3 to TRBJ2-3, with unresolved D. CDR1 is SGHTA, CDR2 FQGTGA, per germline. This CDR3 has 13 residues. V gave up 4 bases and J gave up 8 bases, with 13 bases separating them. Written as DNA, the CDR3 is TGTGCCAGCAGCTCACTTATGGTGGGTACGCAGTATTTT. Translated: CASSSLMVGTQYF. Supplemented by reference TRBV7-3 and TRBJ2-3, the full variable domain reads GAGVSQTPSNKVTEKGKYVELRCDPISGHTALYWYRQSLGQGPEFLIYFQGTGAADDSGLPNDRFFAVRPEGSVSTLKIQRTERGDSAVYLCASSSLMVGTQYFGPGTRLTVL.

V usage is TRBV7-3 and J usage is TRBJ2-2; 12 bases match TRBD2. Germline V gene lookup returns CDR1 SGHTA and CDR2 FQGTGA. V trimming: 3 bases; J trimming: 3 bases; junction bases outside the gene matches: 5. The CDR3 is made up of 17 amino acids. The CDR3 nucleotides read TGTGCCAGCAGCTTGACTAGCGGGAGTAGGGACACCGGGGAGCTGTTTTTT. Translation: CASSLTSGSRDTGELFF.

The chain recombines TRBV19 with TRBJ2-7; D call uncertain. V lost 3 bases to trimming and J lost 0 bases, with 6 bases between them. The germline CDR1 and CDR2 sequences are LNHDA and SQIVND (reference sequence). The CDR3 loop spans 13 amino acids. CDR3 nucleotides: TGTGCCAGTAGTATCGCTAACTCCTACGAGCAGTACTTC. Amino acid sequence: CASSIANSYEQYF.